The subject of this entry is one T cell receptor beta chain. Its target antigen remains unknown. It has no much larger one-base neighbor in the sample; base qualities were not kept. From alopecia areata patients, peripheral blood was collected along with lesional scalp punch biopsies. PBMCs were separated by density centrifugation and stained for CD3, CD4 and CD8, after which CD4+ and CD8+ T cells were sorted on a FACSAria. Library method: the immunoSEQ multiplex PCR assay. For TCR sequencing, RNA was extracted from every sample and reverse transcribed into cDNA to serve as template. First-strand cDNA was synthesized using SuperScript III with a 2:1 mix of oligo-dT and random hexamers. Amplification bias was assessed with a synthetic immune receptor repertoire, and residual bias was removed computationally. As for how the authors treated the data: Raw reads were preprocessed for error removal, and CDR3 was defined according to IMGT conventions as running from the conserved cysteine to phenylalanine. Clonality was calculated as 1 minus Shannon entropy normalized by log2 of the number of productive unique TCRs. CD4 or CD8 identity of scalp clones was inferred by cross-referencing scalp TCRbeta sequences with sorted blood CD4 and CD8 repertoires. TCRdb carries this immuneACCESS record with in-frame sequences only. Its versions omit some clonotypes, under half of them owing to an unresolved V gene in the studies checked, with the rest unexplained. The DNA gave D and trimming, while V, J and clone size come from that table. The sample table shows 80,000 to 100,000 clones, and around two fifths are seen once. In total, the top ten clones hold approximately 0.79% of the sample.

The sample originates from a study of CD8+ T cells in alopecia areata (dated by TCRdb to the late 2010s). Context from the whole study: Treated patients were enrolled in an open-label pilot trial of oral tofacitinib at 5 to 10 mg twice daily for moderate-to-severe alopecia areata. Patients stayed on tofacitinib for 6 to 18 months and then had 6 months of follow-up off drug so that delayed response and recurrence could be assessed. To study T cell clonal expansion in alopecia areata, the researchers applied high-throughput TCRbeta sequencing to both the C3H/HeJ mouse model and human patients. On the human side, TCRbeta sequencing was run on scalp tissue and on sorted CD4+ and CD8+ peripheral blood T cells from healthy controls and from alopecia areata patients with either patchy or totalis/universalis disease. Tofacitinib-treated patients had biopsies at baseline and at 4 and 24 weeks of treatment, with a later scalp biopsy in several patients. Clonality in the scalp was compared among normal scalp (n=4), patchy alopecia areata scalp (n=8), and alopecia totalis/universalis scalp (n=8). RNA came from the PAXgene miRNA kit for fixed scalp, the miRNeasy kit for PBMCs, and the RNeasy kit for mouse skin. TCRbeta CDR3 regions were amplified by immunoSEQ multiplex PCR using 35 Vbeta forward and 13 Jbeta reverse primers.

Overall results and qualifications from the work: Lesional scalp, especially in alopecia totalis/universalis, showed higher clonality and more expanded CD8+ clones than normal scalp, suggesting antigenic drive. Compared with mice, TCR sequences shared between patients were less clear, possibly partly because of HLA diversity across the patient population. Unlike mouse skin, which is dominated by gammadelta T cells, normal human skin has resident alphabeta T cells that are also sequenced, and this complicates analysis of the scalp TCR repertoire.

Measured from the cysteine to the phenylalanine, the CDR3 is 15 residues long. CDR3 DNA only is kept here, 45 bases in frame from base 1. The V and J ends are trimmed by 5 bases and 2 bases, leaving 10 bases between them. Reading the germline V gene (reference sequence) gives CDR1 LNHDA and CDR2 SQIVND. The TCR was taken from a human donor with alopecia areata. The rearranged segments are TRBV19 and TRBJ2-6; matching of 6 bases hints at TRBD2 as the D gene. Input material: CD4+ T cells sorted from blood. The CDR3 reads CASSPGTPGANVLTF. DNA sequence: TGTGCCAGTAGTCCCGGGACTCCTGGGGCCAACGTCCTGACTTTC. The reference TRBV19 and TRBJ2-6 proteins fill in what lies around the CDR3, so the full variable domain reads DGGITQSPKYLFRKEGQNVTLSCEQNLNHDAMYWYRQDPGQGLRLIYYSQIVNDFQKGDIAEGYSVSREKKESFPLTVTSAQKNPTAFYLCASSPGTPGANVLTFGAGSRLTVL.